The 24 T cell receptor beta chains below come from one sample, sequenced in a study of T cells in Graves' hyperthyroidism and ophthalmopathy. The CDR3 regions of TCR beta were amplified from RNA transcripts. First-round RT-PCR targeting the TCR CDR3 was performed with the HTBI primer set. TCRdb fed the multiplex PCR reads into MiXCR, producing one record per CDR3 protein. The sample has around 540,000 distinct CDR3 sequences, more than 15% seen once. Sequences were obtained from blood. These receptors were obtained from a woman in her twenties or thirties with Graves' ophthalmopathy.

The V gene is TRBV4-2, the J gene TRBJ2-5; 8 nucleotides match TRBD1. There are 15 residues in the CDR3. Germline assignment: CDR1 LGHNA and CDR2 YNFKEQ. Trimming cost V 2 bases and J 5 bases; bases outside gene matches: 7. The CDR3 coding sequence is TGTGCCAGCAGCCAACAGACAGGGGAAGGGGAGACCCAGTACTTC. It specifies CASSQQTGEGETQYF.

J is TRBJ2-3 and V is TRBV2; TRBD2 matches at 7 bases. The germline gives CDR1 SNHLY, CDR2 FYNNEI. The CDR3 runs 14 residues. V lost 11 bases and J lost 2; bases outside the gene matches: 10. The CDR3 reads CAGARGDATDTQYF. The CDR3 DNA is TGTGCCGGCGCCCGGGGGGACGCCACAGATACGCAGTATTTT.

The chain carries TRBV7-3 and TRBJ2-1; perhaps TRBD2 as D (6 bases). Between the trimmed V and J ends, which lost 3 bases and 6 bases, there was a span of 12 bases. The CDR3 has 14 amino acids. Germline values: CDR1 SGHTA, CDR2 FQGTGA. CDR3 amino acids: CASSFPDYPNEQFF. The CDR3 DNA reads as TGTGCCAGCAGCTTTCCGGACTACCCCAATGAGCAGTTCTTC.

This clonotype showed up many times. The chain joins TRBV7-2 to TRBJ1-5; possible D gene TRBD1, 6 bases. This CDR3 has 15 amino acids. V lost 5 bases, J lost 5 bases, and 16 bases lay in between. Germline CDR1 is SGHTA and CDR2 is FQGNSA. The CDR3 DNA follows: TGTGCCAGCAGCCCTCGGGGGGGGGCCGATCAGCCCCAGCATTTT. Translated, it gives CASSPRGGADQPQHF.

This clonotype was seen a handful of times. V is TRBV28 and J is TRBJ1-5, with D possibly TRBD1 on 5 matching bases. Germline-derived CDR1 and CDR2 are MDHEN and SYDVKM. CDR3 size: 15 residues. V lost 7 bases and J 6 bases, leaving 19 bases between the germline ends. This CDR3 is CASTPYGGGGQPQHF. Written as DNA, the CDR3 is TGTGCCAGCACTCCTTATGGGGGGGGAGGTCAGCCCCAGCATTTT. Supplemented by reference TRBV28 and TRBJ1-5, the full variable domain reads DVKVTQSSRYLVKRTGEKVFLECVQDMDHENMFWYRQDPGLGLRLIYFSYDVKMKEKGDIPEGYSVSREKKERFSLILESASTNQTSMYLCASTPYGGGGQPQHFGDGTRLSIL.

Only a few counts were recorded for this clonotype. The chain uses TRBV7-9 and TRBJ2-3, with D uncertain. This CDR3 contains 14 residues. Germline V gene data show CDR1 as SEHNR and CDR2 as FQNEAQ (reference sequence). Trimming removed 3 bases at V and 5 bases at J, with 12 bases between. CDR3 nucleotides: TGTGCCAGCAGCTTTTCTAGTCCGCGAGATACGCAGTATTTT. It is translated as CASSFSSPRDTQYF.

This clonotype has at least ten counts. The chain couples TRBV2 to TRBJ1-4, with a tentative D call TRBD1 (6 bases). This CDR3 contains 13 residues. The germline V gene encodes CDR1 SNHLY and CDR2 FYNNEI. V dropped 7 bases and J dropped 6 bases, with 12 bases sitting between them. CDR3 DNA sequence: TGTGCCAGCAAGCAGGGGCGGGATGAAAAACTGTTTTTT. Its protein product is CASKQGRDEKLFF. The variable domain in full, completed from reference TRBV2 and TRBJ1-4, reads EPEVTQTPSHQVTQMGQEVILRCVPISNHLYFYWYRQILGQKVEFLVSFYNNEISEKSEIFDDQFSVERPDGSNFTLKIRSTKLEDSAMYFCASKQGRDEKLFFGSGTQLSVL.

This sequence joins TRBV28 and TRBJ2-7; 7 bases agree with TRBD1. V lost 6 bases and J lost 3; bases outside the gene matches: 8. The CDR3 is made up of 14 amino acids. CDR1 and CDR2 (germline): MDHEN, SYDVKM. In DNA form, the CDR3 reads TGTGCCAGCAGAAACAGGGGACGAATCTACGAGCAGTACTTC. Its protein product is CASRNRGRIYEQYF.

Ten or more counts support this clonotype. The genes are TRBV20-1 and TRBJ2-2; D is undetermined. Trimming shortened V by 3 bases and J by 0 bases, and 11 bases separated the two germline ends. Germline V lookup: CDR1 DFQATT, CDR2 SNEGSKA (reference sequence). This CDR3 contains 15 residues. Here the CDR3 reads CSARTLVSNTGELFF. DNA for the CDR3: TGCAGTGCTAGGACTCTAGTGTCGAACACCGGGGAGCTGTTTTTT.

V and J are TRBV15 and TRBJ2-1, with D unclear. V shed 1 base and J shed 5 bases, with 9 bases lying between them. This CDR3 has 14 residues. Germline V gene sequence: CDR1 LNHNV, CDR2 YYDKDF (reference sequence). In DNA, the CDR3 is TGTGCCACCAGCAGAGGTGACGCCAACAATGAGCAGTTCTTC. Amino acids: CATSRGDANNEQFF. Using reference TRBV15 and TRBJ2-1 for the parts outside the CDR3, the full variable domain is DAMVIQNPRYQVTQFGKPVTLSCSQTLNHNVMYWYQQKSSQAPKLLFHYYDKDFNNEADTPDNFQSRRPNTSFCFLDIRSPGLGDTAMYLCATSRGDANNEQFFGPGTRLTVL.

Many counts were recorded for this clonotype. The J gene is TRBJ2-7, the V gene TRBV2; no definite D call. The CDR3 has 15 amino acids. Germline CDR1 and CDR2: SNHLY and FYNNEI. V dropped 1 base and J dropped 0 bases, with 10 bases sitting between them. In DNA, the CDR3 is TGTGCCAGCAGTGAAGTGGCACCTAGCTCCTACGAGCAGTACTTC. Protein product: CASSEVAPSSYEQYF. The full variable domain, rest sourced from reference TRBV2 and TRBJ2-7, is EPEVTQTPSHQVTQMGQEVILRCVPISNHLYFYWYRQILGQKVEFLVSFYNNEISEKSEIFDDQFSVERPDGSNFTLKIRSTKLEDSAMYFCASSEVAPSSYEQYFGPGTRLTVT.

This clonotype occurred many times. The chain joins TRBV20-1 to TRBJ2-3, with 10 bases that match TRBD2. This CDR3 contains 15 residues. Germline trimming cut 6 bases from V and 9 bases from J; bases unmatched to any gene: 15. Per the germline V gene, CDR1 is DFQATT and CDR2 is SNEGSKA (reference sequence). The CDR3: CSASRLAGVRWTQYF. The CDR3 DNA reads TGCAGTGCAAGTCGCCTAGCGGGAGTCCGGTGGACGCAGTATTTT.

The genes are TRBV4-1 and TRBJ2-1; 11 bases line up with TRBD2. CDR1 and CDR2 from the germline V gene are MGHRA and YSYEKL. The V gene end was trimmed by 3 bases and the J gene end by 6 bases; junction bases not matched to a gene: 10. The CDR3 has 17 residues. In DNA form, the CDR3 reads TGCGCCAGCAGCCAGGGTAAGGGACTAGCGGAGCCCAATGAGCAGTTCTTC. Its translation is CASSQGKGLAEPNEQFF.

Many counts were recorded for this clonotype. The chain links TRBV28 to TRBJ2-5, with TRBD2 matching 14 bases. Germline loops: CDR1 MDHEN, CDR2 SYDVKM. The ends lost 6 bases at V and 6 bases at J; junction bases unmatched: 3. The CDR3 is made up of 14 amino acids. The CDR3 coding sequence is TGTGCCAGCAGGGGGACTAGCGGGAGAAAGACCCAGTACTTC. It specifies CASRGTSGRKTQYF.

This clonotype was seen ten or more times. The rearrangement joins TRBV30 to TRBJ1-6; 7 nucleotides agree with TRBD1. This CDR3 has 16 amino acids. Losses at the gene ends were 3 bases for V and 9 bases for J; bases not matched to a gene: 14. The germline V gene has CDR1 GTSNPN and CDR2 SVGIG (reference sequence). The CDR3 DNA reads TGTGCCTGGAGCGAGTCCGGGACAGCCTCGGTTTCACCCCTCCACTTT. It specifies CAWSESGTASVSPLHF.

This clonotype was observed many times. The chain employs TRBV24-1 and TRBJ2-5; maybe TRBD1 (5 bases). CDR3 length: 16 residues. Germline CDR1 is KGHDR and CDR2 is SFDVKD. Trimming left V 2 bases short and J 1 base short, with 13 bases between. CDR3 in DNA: TGTGCCACCAGTGATTCCCTACAGGAACCCCAAGAGACCCAGTACTTC. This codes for CATSDSLQEPQETQYF.

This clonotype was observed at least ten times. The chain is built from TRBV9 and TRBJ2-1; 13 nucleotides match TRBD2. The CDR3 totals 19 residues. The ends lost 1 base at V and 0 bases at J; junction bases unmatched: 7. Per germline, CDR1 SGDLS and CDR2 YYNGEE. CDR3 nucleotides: TGTGCCAGCAGCGTAACGGGACTAGCGGGGATCAGCTCCTACAATGAGCAGTTCTTC. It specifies CASSVTGLAGISSYNEQFF. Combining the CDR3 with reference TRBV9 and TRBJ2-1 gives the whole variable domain DSGVTQTPKHLITATGQRVTLRCSPRSGDLSVYWYQQSLDQGLQFLIQYYNGEERAKGNILERFSAQQFPDLHSELNLSSLELGDSALYFCASSVTGLAGISSYNEQFFGPGTRLTVL.

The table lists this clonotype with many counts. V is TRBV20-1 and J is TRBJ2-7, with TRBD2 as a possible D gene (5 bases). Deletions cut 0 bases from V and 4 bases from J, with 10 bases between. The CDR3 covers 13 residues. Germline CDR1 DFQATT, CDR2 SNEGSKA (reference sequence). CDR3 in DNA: TGCAGTGCTAGAGATCTCACGGGGTACGAGCAGTACTTC. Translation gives CSARDLTGYEQYF.

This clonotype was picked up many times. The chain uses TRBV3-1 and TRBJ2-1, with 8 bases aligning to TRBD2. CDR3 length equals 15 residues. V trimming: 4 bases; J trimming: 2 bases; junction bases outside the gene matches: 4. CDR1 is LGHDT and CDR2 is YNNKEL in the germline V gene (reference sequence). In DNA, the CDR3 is TGTGCCAGCAGCCTTAGCGGGATCACCTACAATGAGCAGTTCTTC. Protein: CASSLSGITYNEQFF.

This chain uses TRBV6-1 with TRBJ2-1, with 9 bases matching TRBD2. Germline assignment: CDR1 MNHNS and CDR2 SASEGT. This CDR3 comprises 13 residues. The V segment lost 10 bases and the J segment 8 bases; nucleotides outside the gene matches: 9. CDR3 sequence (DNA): TGTGCCACCCAATGGCAGCGGGAGGATGAGCAGTTCTTC. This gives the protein CATQWQREDEQFF.

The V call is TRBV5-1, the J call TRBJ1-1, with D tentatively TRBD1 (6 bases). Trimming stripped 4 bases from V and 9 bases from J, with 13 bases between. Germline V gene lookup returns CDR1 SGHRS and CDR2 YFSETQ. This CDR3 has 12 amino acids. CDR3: CASSPPDSQAFF. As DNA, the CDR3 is TGCGCCAGCAGCCCGCCGGACAGCCAAGCTTTCTTT.

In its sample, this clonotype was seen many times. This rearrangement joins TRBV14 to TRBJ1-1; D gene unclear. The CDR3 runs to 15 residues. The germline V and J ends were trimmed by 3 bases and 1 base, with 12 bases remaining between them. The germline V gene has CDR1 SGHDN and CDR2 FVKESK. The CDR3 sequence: CASSQDLGRNTEAFF. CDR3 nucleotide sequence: TGTGCCAGCAGCCAGGACCTCGGCCGGAACACTGAAGCTTTCTTT.

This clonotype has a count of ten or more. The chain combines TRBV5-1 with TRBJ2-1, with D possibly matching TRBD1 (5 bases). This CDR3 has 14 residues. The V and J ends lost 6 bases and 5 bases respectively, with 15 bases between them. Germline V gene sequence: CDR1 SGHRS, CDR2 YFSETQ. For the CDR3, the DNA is TGCGCCAGCAACTCAGGGTGGGGCGACAATGAGCAGTTCTTC. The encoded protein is CASNSGWGDNEQFF.

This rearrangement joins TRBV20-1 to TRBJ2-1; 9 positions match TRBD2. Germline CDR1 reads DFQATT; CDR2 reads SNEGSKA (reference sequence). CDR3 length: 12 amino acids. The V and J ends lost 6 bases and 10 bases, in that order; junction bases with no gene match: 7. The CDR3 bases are TGCAGTGCAAATAGCGGGAGCTTCGAGCAGTTCTTC. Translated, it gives CSANSGSFEQFF.